Shown below are 9 T cell receptor beta chains from a single sample sequenced in a study of cytomegalovirus exposure and HLA in healthy donors. The PCR used 60 Vbeta and 13 Jbeta primers. TCRdb's copy holds only in-frame clones and misses some; the assay was immunoSEQ multiplex PCR. The sample shows some 90,000 clones, 76% of them seen only once. Input material: PBMCs. The source is a man in his thirties or forties in good health and CMV-seropositive.

The rearrangement links TRBV2 to TRBJ2-3; TRBD2 might be the D (5 bases). The CDR3 has 13 amino acids. V lost 8 bases and J lost 0, with 9 bases in between. The germline CDR1 and CDR2 sequences are SNHLY and FYNNEI. CDR3 loop: CASAPGSTDTQYF. The CDR3 bases are TGTGCCAGCGCCCCGGGGAGCACAGATACGCAGTATTTT.

This clone has more than one count but fewer than ten. The chain links TRBV5-1 to TRBJ2-7; a weak D match, TRBD1 (5 bases). Trimming removed 4 bases at V and 5 bases at J, with 16 bases between. CDR3 length: 14 residues. Germline CDR1 reads SGHRS; CDR2 reads YFSETQ. CDR3 sequence: CASSAERQFHEQYF. In nucleotides, the CDR3 is TGCGCCAGCAGCGCCGAACGACAGTTCCACGAGCAGTACTTC.

This clone was picked up a small number of times. V usage is TRBV7-2 and J usage is TRBJ2-1; D gene unclear. The CDR3 runs to 12 residues. The germline V and J ends were trimmed by 0 bases and 15 bases, with 12 bases remaining between them. Germline V lookup: CDR1 SGHTA, CDR2 FQGNSA. The DNA of the CDR3 is TGTGCCAGCAGCTTAGCGTCGGGTATGGGGTTCTTC. This encodes CASSLASGMGFF.

The V and J genes are TRBV28 and TRBJ1-1; maybe TRBD1 (5 bases). V was clipped by 5 bases and J by 5 bases, with 18 bases between them. Per germline, CDR1 MDHEN and CDR2 SYDVKM. CDR3 length: 15 amino acids. CDR3 DNA: TGTGCCAGCAGTCCCCTTTTAAGGGGAAGGACTGAAGCTTTCTTT. Translation: CASSPLLRGRTEAFF.

This clone was counted once. V and J are TRBV14 and TRBJ1-1; no firm D call. The CDR3 contains 14 residues. The germline V gene has CDR1 SGHDN and CDR2 FVKESK. With 3 bases removed from V and 4 bases from J, the gap between germline ends came to 12 bases. CDR3 residues: CASSHNAMRTEAFF. Written as DNA, the CDR3 is TGTGCCAGCAGCCACAACGCGATGCGCACTGAAGCTTTCTTT.

The chain links TRBV21-1 to TRBJ2-6; TRBD1 is the table's D call and was not checked against the DNA. TRBV21-1 is flagged as a pseudogene. CDR3 length equals 15 residues. The CDR3 DNA reads as TGTGCCAGCAGCAAACCCATCTCTGGGGCCAACGTCCTGACTTTC. Protein product: CASSKPISGANVLTF.

The chain employs TRBV6-1 and TRBJ1-2; 9 nucleotides match TRBD1. Germline V gene lookup returns CDR1 MNHNS and CDR2 SASEGT. The CDR3 runs 15 residues. V trimming: 10 bases; J trimming: 4 bases; junction bases outside the gene matches: 13. The CDR3 reads CATELDVTGGYGYTF. The CDR3 DNA sequence: TGTGCCACCGAGCTGGACGTGACAGGGGGCTATGGCTACACCTTC.

A single count supports this clone. The chain links TRBV6-4 to TRBJ2-2; a weak D match, TRBD1 (6 bases). Per the germline V gene, CDR1 is MRHNA and CDR2 is SNTAGT. The germline V and J ends were trimmed by 4 bases and 3 bases, with 9 bases remaining between them. The CDR3 sequence is 14 residues long. The CDR3, as DNA: TGTGCCAGCAGTGGGGACACGGACACCGGGGAGCTGTTTTTT. Protein product: CASSGDTDTGELFF.

The chain is built from TRBV7-2 and TRBJ1-1; D gene unclear. Germline values: CDR1 SGHTA, CDR2 FQGNSA. The CDR3 is 13 amino acids. Trimming cost V 2 bases and J 1 base, with 5 bases left between them. CDR3 bases: TGTGCCAGCAGCTTACGACAGAACACTGAAGCTTTCTTT. It yields the protein CASSLRQNTEAFF.